Listed below are T cell receptor beta chains from one sample, sequenced in a study of T cells after yellow fever vaccination. TCRdb independently ran MiXCR on the 5' RACE reads; one entry per CDR3 protein. This table holds 300,000 to 400,000 distinct CDR3 sequences, around 3.9% found once. Sequences were derived from PBMCs, sampled 5 days after the yellow fever booster vaccination. These receptors were taken from a man younger than 35 who received the YFV17D yellow fever vaccine. Both conserved end residues are part of each CDR3. A D gene is named only where the DNA matches it firmly. Clone size is stated in some rows and not others, as once, few, many or a class when expanded.

j_gene: TRBJ2-2; v_gene: TRBV6-8; abundance: many; d_gene: NA; CDR3nt: TGTGCCAGCAGTGTCCGGGACAAGAACACCGGGGAGCTGTTTTTT; CDR3aa: CASSVRDKNTGELFF
j_gene: TRBJ2-2; v_gene: TRBV6-5; abundance: NA; d_gene: NA; CDR3nt: TGTGCCAGCAGCAGTTCCCCCGCGGGGAGCCACACCGGGGAGCTGTTTTTT; CDR3aa: CASSSSPAGSHTGELFF
j_gene: TRBJ1-3; v_gene: TRBV6-5; abundance: many; d_gene: NA; CDR3nt: TGTGCCAGCAGTTACGGGGGGTCTGGAAACACCATATATTTT; CDR3aa: CASSYGGSGNTIYF
j_gene: TRBJ1-4; v_gene: TRBV6-6; abundance: NA; d_gene: TRBD1; CDR3nt: TGTGCCAGCACCACAGGGACAGGGAGGGAAAAACTGTTTTTT; CDR3aa: CASTTGTGREKLFF
j_gene: TRBJ2-5; v_gene: TRBV7-3; abundance: many; d_gene: NA; CDR3nt: TGTGCCAGCAGCTTAGAGGGACACGAAGAGACCCAGTACTTC; CDR3aa: CASSLEGHEETQYF
j_gene: TRBJ2-1; v_gene: TRBV29-1; abundance: many; d_gene: TRBD1; CDR3nt: TGCAGCGCTGGACAGGCCTACAATGAGCAGTTCTTC; CDR3aa: CSAGQAYNEQFF
j_gene: TRBJ2-7; v_gene: TRBV5-6; abundance: NA; d_gene: NA; CDR3nt: TGTGCCAGCAGCTTGGACGATTACGAGCAGTACTTC; CDR3aa: CASSLDDYEQYF
j_gene: TRBJ1-5; v_gene: TRBV10-3; abundance: NA; d_gene: NA; CDR3nt: TGTGCCATCAGTGAGACGGGCAGGAATCAGCCCCAGCATTTT; CDR3aa: CAISETGRNQPQHF
j_gene: TRBJ1-2; v_gene: TRBV29-1; abundance: NA; d_gene: TRBD1; CDR3nt: TGCAGCGCCAAGGACAGGGTGGATGGCTACACCTTC; CDR3aa: CSAKDRVDGYTF
j_gene: TRBJ2-1; v_gene: TRBV6-4; abundance: many; d_gene: TRBD2; CDR3nt: TGTGCCAGCAGTGACTCCGCTGGCGGGGGAAACAATGAGCAGTTCTTC; CDR3aa: CASSDSAGGGNNEQFF
j_gene: TRBJ1-1; v_gene: TRBV7-9; abundance: NA; d_gene: NA; CDR3nt: TGTGCCAGCATCATGGACTTGGGTGGAAACACTGAAGCTTTCTTT; CDR3aa: CASIMDLGGNTEAFF
j_gene: TRBJ2-3; v_gene: TRBV15; abundance: few; d_gene: TRBD2; CDR3nt: TGTGCCACCAGCAGAGATTTAGCGACTAGCGGGGGTTCAGATACGCAGTATTTT; CDR3aa: CATSRDLATSGGSDTQYF
j_gene: TRBJ2-1; v_gene: TRBV18; abundance: NA; d_gene: TRBD1; CDR3nt: TGTGCCAGCTCACCACTCACAGGGGGCTACAATGAGCAGTTCTTC; CDR3aa: CASSPLTGGYNEQFF
j_gene: TRBJ1-3; v_gene: TRBV3-1; abundance: few; d_gene: NA; CDR3nt: TGTGCCAGCAGCCAAGATAGCTCTGGAAACACCATATATTTT; CDR3aa: CASSQDSSGNTIYF
j_gene: TRBJ2-7; v_gene: TRBV15; abundance: NA; d_gene: NA; CDR3nt: TGTGCCACCAGCAGAGCGAGGGCCTACGAGCAGTACTTC; CDR3aa: CATSRARAYEQYF
j_gene: TRBJ2-5; v_gene: TRBV6-5; abundance: many; d_gene: TRBD1; CDR3nt: TGTGCCAGCAGCCAACCGGGACAGGGGGCCGGGGAGACCCAGTACTTC; CDR3aa: CASSQPGQGAGETQYF
j_gene: TRBJ1-1; v_gene: TRBV5-1; abundance: few; d_gene: NA; CDR3nt: TGCGCCAGCAGCGAACCTAGCACTGAAGCTTTCTTT; CDR3aa: CASSEPSTEAFF
j_gene: TRBJ1-5; v_gene: TRBV29-1; abundance: NA; d_gene: TRBD1; CDR3nt: TGCAGCGCCAGACAGGGACTAAATCAGCCCCAGCATTTT; CDR3aa: CSARQGLNQPQHF
j_gene: TRBJ2-3; v_gene: TRBV4-3; abundance: NA; d_gene: TRBD1; CDR3nt: TGCGCCAGCAGCCAATATCTTCCGGGACAGGGGTTCACAGATACGCAGTATTTT; CDR3aa: CASSQYLPGQGFTDTQYF
j_gene: TRBJ2-1; v_gene: TRBV29-1; abundance: few; d_gene: TRBD1; CDR3nt: TGCAGCGCCACAGGGGATACTGAGCAGTTCTTC; CDR3aa: CSATGDTEQFF
j_gene: TRBJ2-5; v_gene: TRBV20-1; abundance: NA; d_gene: NA; CDR3nt: TGCAGTGCTAGAGATGGGCAGGGGTCCGAGACCCAGTACTTC; CDR3aa: CSARDGQGSETQYF
j_gene: TRBJ2-2; v_gene: TRBV4-1; abundance: many; d_gene: TRBD1; CDR3nt: TGCGCCAGCAGCCAAGGACAGGGCTATTTGGGCGGGGAGCTGTTTTTT; CDR3aa: CASSQGQGYLGGELFF
j_gene: TRBJ1-1; v_gene: TRBV5-4; abundance: NA; d_gene: TRBD1; CDR3nt: TGTGCCAGCAGCTTGGTGGGACAGGGTCGGATCACTGAAGCTTTCTTT; CDR3aa: CASSLVGQGRITEAFF
j_gene: TRBJ2-3; v_gene: TRBV11-2; abundance: few; d_gene: TRBD2; CDR3nt: TGTGCCAGCAGAGAAAGCGGGGGCTCACGTAGGGATACGCAGTATTTT; CDR3aa: CASRESGGSRRDTQYF
j_gene: TRBJ2-7; v_gene: TRBV28; abundance: NA; d_gene: NA; CDR3nt: TGTGCCTGCAGTCCGACAGCTTTCGGGTACGAGCAGTACTTC; CDR3aa: CACSPTAFGYEQYF
j_gene: TRBJ2-2; v_gene: TRBV5-1; abundance: NA; d_gene: NA; CDR3nt: TGCGCCAGCAGCTTGGGCGGGCTTCGCACCGGGGAGCTGTTTTTT; CDR3aa: CASSLGGLRTGELFF
j_gene: TRBJ2-1; v_gene: TRBV6-5; abundance: few; d_gene: NA; CDR3nt: TGTGCCAGCATGGAGGGGAAAGGGGCTGGGGACTACAATGAGCAGTTCTTC; CDR3aa: CASMEGKGAGDYNEQFF
j_gene: TRBJ2-5; v_gene: TRBV5-1; abundance: NA; d_gene: TRBD2; CDR3nt: TGCGCCAGCAGCTCTGGAGAGAGTAGCGGGGTGGAGACCCAGTACTTC; CDR3aa: CASSSGESSGVETQYF
j_gene: TRBJ2-3; v_gene: TRBV4-1; abundance: many; d_gene: NA; CDR3nt: TGCGCCAGCAGCTCGGGCCCCGCTGGAGATACGCAGTATTTT; CDR3aa: CASSSGPAGDTQYF
j_gene: TRBJ1-5; v_gene: TRBV12-3/TRBV12-4; abundance: few; d_gene: TRBD1; CDR3nt: TGTGCCAGCAGTTCCCCGACCGGGACAGGGGGTGATCAGCCCCAGCATTTT; CDR3aa: CASSSPTGTGGDQPQHF
j_gene: TRBJ2-7; v_gene: TRBV6-5; abundance: few; d_gene: NA; CDR3nt: TGTGCCAGTCGGGGGTACTACGAGCAGTACTTC; CDR3aa: CASRGYYEQYF
j_gene: TRBJ1-2; v_gene: TRBV5-4; abundance: NA; d_gene: TRBD1; CDR3nt: TGTGCCAGCAGCTGGCCGGGACAGGGGGATTCATACTATGGCTACACCTTC; CDR3aa: CASSWPGQGDSYYGYTF
j_gene: TRBJ1-4; v_gene: TRBV5-1; abundance: many; d_gene: NA; CDR3nt: TGCGCCAGCGCCGCCGACAGGGAAAAACTGTTTTTT; CDR3aa: CASAADREKLFF
j_gene: TRBJ1-3; v_gene: TRBV6-6; abundance: many; d_gene: NA; CDR3nt: TGTGCCAGCAGTTACCGGTTTAGGGGGGCGTATGGAAACACCATATATTTT; CDR3aa: CASSYRFRGAYGNTIYF
j_gene: TRBJ1-2; v_gene: TRBV5-1; abundance: few; d_gene: TRBD1; CDR3nt: TGCGCCAGCAGCTCGACAGGGGACTATGGCTACACCTTC; CDR3aa: CASSSTGDYGYTF
j_gene: TRBJ1-5; v_gene: TRBV6-2/TRBV6-3; abundance: NA; d_gene: NA; CDR3nt: TGTACCACCGGGCCTAGGGGGAAGGGCAATCAGCCCCAGCATTTT; CDR3aa: CTTGPRGKGNQPQHF
j_gene: TRBJ2-5; v_gene: TRBV10-3; abundance: few; d_gene: NA; CDR3nt: TGTGCCATCAGTGGGAGGGAGCAAGAGACCCAGTACTTC; CDR3aa: CAISGREQETQYF
j_gene: TRBJ2-5; v_gene: TRBV25-1; abundance: NA; d_gene: TRBD2; CDR3nt: TGTGCCAGCACCGCTCGGGGGGGCCTATACCAAGAGACCCAGTACTTC; CDR3aa: CASTARGGLYQETQYF
j_gene: TRBJ2-2; v_gene: TRBV6-4; abundance: many; d_gene: NA; CDR3nt: TGTGCCAGCAGTGAAAGGGTCGGAGGCACCGGGGAGCTGTTTTTT; CDR3aa: CASSERVGGTGELFF
j_gene: TRBJ1-6; v_gene: TRBV5-1; abundance: NA; d_gene: NA; CDR3nt: TGCGCCAGCAGCTTGCAGTGGTGGAATTCACCCCTCCACTTT; CDR3aa: CASSLQWWNSPLHF
j_gene: TRBJ2-5; v_gene: TRBV20-1; abundance: few; d_gene: NA; CDR3nt: TGCAGTGCTAGAGATCAGAATACCCAGTACTTC; CDR3aa: CSARDQNTQYF
j_gene: TRBJ2-3; v_gene: TRBV7-9; abundance: few; d_gene: NA; CDR3nt: TGTGCCAGCAGCCGTTCGATAGGAGATACGCAGTATTTT; CDR3aa: CASSRSIGDTQYF
j_gene: TRBJ2-5; v_gene: TRBV5-4; abundance: many; d_gene: TRBD2; CDR3nt: TGTGCCAGCAGCGCGGATGGACTAGCGGTTTCAGGAGAGACCCAGTACTTC; CDR3aa: CASSADGLAVSGETQYF
j_gene: TRBJ2-1; v_gene: TRBV5-1; abundance: NA; d_gene: TRBD1; CDR3nt: TGCGCCAGCTCGACAGGGCTAAATGAGCAGTTCTTC; CDR3aa: CASSTGLNEQFF
j_gene: TRBJ1-5; v_gene: TRBV27; abundance: few; d_gene: NA; CDR3nt: TGTGCCAGCAGTTTGTGGGGGGATAGCAATCAGCCCCAGCATTTT; CDR3aa: CASSLWGDSNQPQHF
j_gene: TRBJ1-1; v_gene: TRBV6-1; abundance: few; d_gene: NA; CDR3nt: TGTGCCAGCAGGTTTTTGGGCAACACTGAAGCTTTCTTT; CDR3aa: CASRFLGNTEAFF
j_gene: TRBJ2-2; v_gene: TRBV7-2; abundance: many; d_gene: TRBD1; CDR3nt: TGTGCCAGCGGGACAGGGAGCACCGGGGAGCTGTTTTTT; CDR3aa: CASGTGSTGELFF
j_gene: TRBJ2-5; v_gene: TRBV7-9; abundance: NA; d_gene: NA; CDR3nt: TGTGCCAGCAGCGATTCGGGGTGGGGAGTTCCAACCTCCAAAGAGACCCAGTACTTC; CDR3aa: CASSDSGWGVPTSKETQYF
j_gene: TRBJ1-1; v_gene: TRBV5-1; abundance: NA; d_gene: NA; CDR3nt: TGCGCCAGCAGCTTGGTCCGGACGACGAACACTGAAGCTTTCTTT; CDR3aa: CASSLVRTTNTEAFF
j_gene: TRBJ1-5; v_gene: TRBV12-3/TRBV12-4; abundance: few; d_gene: NA; CDR3nt: TGTGCCAGCGCATTAACCCCTGGGCAGCCCCAGCATTTT; CDR3aa: CASALTPGQPQHF
j_gene: TRBJ1-2; v_gene: TRBV20-1; abundance: NA; d_gene: TRBD1; CDR3nt: TGCAGTGCTCCGGGGGACAGGGGTGGATATGGCTACACCTTC; CDR3aa: CSAPGDRGGYGYTF
j_gene: TRBJ1-2; v_gene: TRBV6-5; abundance: NA; d_gene: TRBD1; CDR3nt: TGTGCCAGCACGACAGGGAACTATGGCTACACCTTC; CDR3aa: CASTTGNYGYTF
j_gene: TRBJ2-3; v_gene: TRBV5-6; abundance: many; d_gene: TRBD2; CDR3nt: TGTGCCAGCAGCTTGCGGGGGGGCGAGGGCACAGATACGCAGTATTTT; CDR3aa: CASSLRGGEGTDTQYF
j_gene: TRBJ2-1; v_gene: TRBV7-3; abundance: NA; d_gene: NA; CDR3nt: TGTGCCAGCAGCTTCTACGGGGGTGAGCAGTTCTTC; CDR3aa: CASSFYGGEQFF